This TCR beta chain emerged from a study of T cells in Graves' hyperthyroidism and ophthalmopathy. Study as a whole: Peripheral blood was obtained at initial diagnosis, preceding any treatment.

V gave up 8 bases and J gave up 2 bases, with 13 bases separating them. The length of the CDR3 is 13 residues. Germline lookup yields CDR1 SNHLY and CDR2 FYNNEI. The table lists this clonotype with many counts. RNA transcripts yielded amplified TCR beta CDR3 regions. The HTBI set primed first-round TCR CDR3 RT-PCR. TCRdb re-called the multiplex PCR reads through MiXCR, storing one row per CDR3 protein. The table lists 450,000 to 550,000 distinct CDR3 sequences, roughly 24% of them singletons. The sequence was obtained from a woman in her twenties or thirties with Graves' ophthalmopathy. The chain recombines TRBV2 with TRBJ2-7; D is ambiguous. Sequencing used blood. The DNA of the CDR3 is TGTGCCAGCGGGTCGGCAACCCCCTACGAGCAGTACTTC. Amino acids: CASGSATPYEQYF.